These T cell receptor beta chains were read from a single sample in a study of blood T cell repertoires in COVID-19. Assay: immunoSEQ multiplex PCR; the TCRdb copy retains only in-frame clones and omits some. The data show about 70,000 clones, with roughly 83% seen just once and about 6.9% held by the top ten. Sequencing used peripheral blood. The receptor source for this set is a man aged 30 to 39 with COVID-19, enrolled during active disease. The CDR3 runs from the conserved cysteine through the conserved F or W. The D gene is left open where the match is weak. Part of the rows lack a size; the others show once, few, many or a class for expanded clones.

clone size: once; J gene: TRBJ2-3; V gene: TRBV7-6; D gene: .; CDR3 DNA: TGTGCCAGCAGCTTACGGGTAGAGATAGGTTTGGATACGCAGTATTTT; CDR3 protein: CASSLRVEIGLDTQYF
clone size: .; J gene: TRBJ2-2; V gene: TRBV7-9; D gene: TRBD1; CDR3 DNA: TGTGCCAGCAGCTTAGCGCAACAGGGGGACACCGGGGAGCTGTTTTTT; CDR3 protein: CASSLAQQGDTGELFF
clone size: .; J gene: TRBJ2-3; V gene: TRBV29-1; D gene: .; CDR3 DNA: TGCAGCGTTGGAACTCCAGATACGCAGTATTTT; CDR3 protein: CSVGTPDTQYF
clone size: few; J gene: TRBJ2-3; V gene: TRBV18; D gene: .; CDR3 DNA: TGTGCCAGCTCACCACAGGGGTGGTTAGATACGCAGTATTTT; CDR3 protein: CASSPQGWLDTQYF
clone size: .; J gene: TRBJ1-4; V gene: TRBV19; D gene: .; CDR3 DNA: TGTGCCAGTAGTTCTAATACCAGGACAACTAATGAAAAACTGTTTTTT; CDR3 protein: CASSSNTRTTNEKLFF
clone size: .; J gene: TRBJ1-5; V gene: TRBV6-1; D gene: .; CDR3 DNA: TGTGCCAGCAGTGAAGGCAGGAATAGCAATCAGCCCCAGCATTTT; CDR3 protein: CASSEGRNSNQPQHF
clone size: .; J gene: TRBJ2-1; V gene: TRBV3-1/TRBV3-2; D gene: TRBD2; CDR3 DNA: TGTGCCAGCAGCCTTCTAGCGGGAGACGAGCAGTTCTTC; CDR3 protein: CASSLLAGDEQFF
clone size: .; J gene: TRBJ1-1; V gene: TRBV6-5; D gene: TRBD1; CDR3 DNA: TGTGCCAGCAGTTACCCAGGGGGGCTTGGAGCTTTCTTT; CDR3 protein: CASSYPGGLGAFF
clone size: .; J gene: TRBJ2-7; V gene: TRBV3-1/TRBV3-2; D gene: .; CDR3 DNA: TGTGCCAGCAGCCCCAACCGAGACACACTTTCCTACGAGCAGTACTTC; CDR3 protein: CASSPNRDTLSYEQYF
clone size: .; J gene: TRBJ2-1; V gene: TRBV7-3; D gene: TRBD2; CDR3 DNA: TGTGCCAGCAGCCCGGGGGGGGCGGCGGGAGTAAGCTACAATGAGCAGTTCTTC; CDR3 protein: CASSPGGAAGVSYNEQFF
clone size: few; J gene: TRBJ1-4; V gene: TRBV4-1; D gene: .; CDR3 DNA: TGCGCCAGCAACCAAGAGGGCAGAACTGCAACTAATGAAAAACTGTTTTTT; CDR3 protein: CASNQEGRTATNEKLFF
clone size: .; J gene: TRBJ2-5; V gene: TRBV6-5; D gene: TRBD1; CDR3 DNA: TGTGCCAGCACCGGAAAGGGGGCAGGGGAGACCCAGTACTTC; CDR3 protein: CASTGKGAGETQYF
clone size: .; J gene: TRBJ2-1; V gene: TRBV19; D gene: .; CDR3 DNA: TGTGCCAGTTCCCGGGGGTGGGAGCAGTTCTTC; CDR3 protein: CASSRGWEQFF
clone size: .; J gene: TRBJ2-1; V gene: TRBV13; D gene: .; CDR3 DNA: TGTGCCAGCAGCTTAGGGCTAGCCCACGAGCAGTTCTTC; CDR3 protein: CASSLGLAHEQFF
clone size: few; J gene: TRBJ2-7; V gene: TRBV28; D gene: TRBD2; CDR3 DNA: TGTGCCAGCAGCTCGGCCGGGTCATGGACTAGCGGGGCCTACGAGCAGTACTTC; CDR3 protein: CASSSAGSWTSGAYEQYF
clone size: once; J gene: TRBJ1-4; V gene: TRBV14; D gene: .; CDR3 DNA: TGTGCCAGCAGCAAGGAGGGTACACTTGAAAAACTGTTTTTT; CDR3 protein: CASSKEGTLEKLFF
clone size: .; J gene: TRBJ1-2; V gene: TRBV4-1; D gene: TRBD1; CDR3 DNA: TGCGCCAGCAGCCAAGATACGGGACAGGGGGCCTCCTATGGCTACACCTTC; CDR3 protein: CASSQDTGQGASYGYTF
clone size: .; J gene: TRBJ2-2; V gene: TRBV11-2; D gene: TRBD1; CDR3 DNA: TGTGCCAGCAGCTGGGGACAGGGGGAGATCGGGGAGCTGTTTTTT; CDR3 protein: CASSWGQGEIGELFF
clone size: .; J gene: TRBJ1-1; V gene: TRBV7-9; D gene: .; CDR3 DNA: TGTGCCAGCAGCTTAAACTCACTTGAAGCTTTCTTT; CDR3 protein: CASSLNSLEAFF
clone size: .; J gene: TRBJ2-6; V gene: TRBV2; D gene: .; CDR3 DNA: TGTGCCAGCAGTGAAGCCCAGGTTTTAAGTGGGGCCAACGTCCTGACTTTC; CDR3 protein: CASSEAQVLSGANVLTF
clone size: .; J gene: TRBJ2-2; V gene: TRBV15; D gene: .; CDR3 DNA: TGTGCCACCAGCAGAGACCGGGGACTGGGGAACACCGGGGAGCTGTTTTTT; CDR3 protein: CATSRDRGLGNTGELFF
clone size: once; J gene: TRBJ2-1; V gene: TRBV4-1; D gene: TRBD1; CDR3 DNA: TGCGCCAGCAGCCAAGGGACAGGTAACAATGAGCAGTTCTTC; CDR3 protein: CASSQGTGNNEQFF
clone size: .; J gene: TRBJ2-7; V gene: TRBV7-2; D gene: .; CDR3 DNA: TGTGCCAGCAGCGTACAGGGCTACGAGCAGTACTTC; CDR3 protein: CASSVQGYEQYF
clone size: .; J gene: TRBJ1-2; V gene: TRBV4-1; D gene: .; CDR3 DNA: TGCGCCAGCAGCCAAGAATTATCAACGGGGGTTTATGGCTACACCTTC; CDR3 protein: CASSQELSTGVYGYTF
clone size: .; J gene: TRBJ1-5; V gene: TRBV4-2; D gene: TRBD1; CDR3 DNA: TGTGCCAGCAGCCAGGACCGACAGGGCCATCAGCCCCAGCATTTT; CDR3 protein: CASSQDRQGHQPQHF
clone size: .; J gene: TRBJ1-6; V gene: TRBV6-6; D gene: TRBD1; CDR3 DNA: TGTGCCAGCAGAGGAGGGGGCAAATTTAATTCACCCCTCCACTTT; CDR3 protein: CASRGGGKFNSPLHF
clone size: once; J gene: TRBJ2-7; V gene: TRBV27; D gene: TRBD2; CDR3 DNA: TGTGCCAGCAGCTGGACTAGCGGGTTGTACGAGCAGTACTTC; CDR3 protein: CASSWTSGLYEQYF
clone size: .; J gene: TRBJ2-7; V gene: TRBV9; D gene: .; CDR3 DNA: TGTGCCAGCAGCCCCAGGATGAGCTCCTACGAGCAGTACTTC; CDR3 protein: CASSPRMSSYEQYF
clone size: .; J gene: TRBJ1-3; V gene: TRBV13; D gene: .; CDR3 DNA: TGTGCCAGCAGCTTAGGACAGCGGAACACCATATATTTT; CDR3 protein: CASSLGQRNTIYF
clone size: few; J gene: TRBJ2-7; V gene: TRBV7-9; D gene: TRBD1; CDR3 DNA: TGTGCCAGCAGCCCAAACATACAGGGGAGAGAGCAGTACTTC; CDR3 protein: CASSPNIQGREQYF
clone size: .; J gene: TRBJ1-2; V gene: TRBV4-1; D gene: TRBD1; CDR3 DNA: TGCGCCAGCAGCCAAGACCCGGGGGCAGGGGGCAGCTATGGCTACACCTTC; CDR3 protein: CASSQDPGAGGSYGYTF